Presented here are 19 T cell receptor beta chains from one specimen sequenced in a study of shared clonotypes between healthy human individuals. Profiled with immunoSEQ multiplex PCR; TCRdb holds only in-frame clones, not every one. The sample has around 690,000 clones, 90% seen once. Sequences were obtained from memory CD8+ T cells from PBMCs. Subset indicated: CD45RO+ cells pooled with CCR7-negative TemRA cells. The receptor source for this set is a man younger than 35 in good health. Some clones in this sample may be carry-over from other donors' samples.

The V gene is TRBV19, the J gene TRBJ2-5; 7 nucleotides line up with TRBD2. The V and J ends lost 1 base and 5 bases, in that order; junction bases with no gene match: 10. From germline, CDR1 is LNHDA and CDR2 SQIVND (reference sequence). The CDR3 length is 16 residues. This CDR3 reads CASSIVGGSRMETQYF. In nucleotides, the CDR3 is TGTGCCAGTAGTATAGTCGGCGGGAGTCGTATGGAGACCCAGTACTTC.

The V gene is TRBV4-1, the J gene TRBJ2-6; the D gene is possibly TRBD1 (5 bases). The CDR3 extends over 16 amino acids. V gave up 4 bases and J gave up 10 bases, with 20 bases separating them. Germline lookup yields CDR1 MGHRA and CDR2 YSYEKL. Written as DNA, the CDR3 is TGCGCCAGCAGCCCACGGTGGCCAGGGATGGAAAACGTCCTGACTTTC. This translates into CASSPRWPGMENVLTF.

V is TRBV4-2 and J is TRBJ2-2; 8 positions match TRBD2. Germline V gene lookup returns CDR1 LGHNA and CDR2 YNFKEQ. V was clipped by 2 bases and J by 6 bases; unmatched bases: 5. CDR3 length equals 15 residues. The CDR3 DNA is TGTGCCAGCAGCCAAAAACCAGCGGGAGCCGGGGAGCTGTTTTTT. Protein sequence: CASSQKPAGAGELFF.

This chain uses TRBV28 with TRBJ2-5; TRBD1 is a possible D gene (6 bases). V lost 6 bases, J lost 1 base, and 9 bases lay in between. The CDR3 is made up of 13 amino acids. The V gene's germline CDR1 is MDHEN and CDR2 SYDVKM. CDR3 residues: CASSSDSQETQYF. The DNA of the CDR3 is TGTGCCAGCAGCTCGGACAGCCAAGAGACCCAGTACTTC.

This chain joins TRBV19 and TRBJ1-1, with unresolved D. Trimming shortened V by 3 bases and J by 3 bases, and 8 bases separated the two germline ends. The CDR3 sequence is 13 residues long. From germline, CDR1 is LNHDA and CDR2 SQIVND (reference sequence). The CDR3 DNA reads as TGTGCCAGTAGTATCACAGAGTACACTGAAGCTTTCTTT. Protein product: CASSITEYTEAFF.

The genes are TRBV4-2 and TRBJ1-1, with D perhaps matching TRBD1 (5 bases). V was clipped by 1 base and J by 0 bases, with 24 bases between them. The germline V gene has CDR1 LGHNA and CDR2 YNFKEQ. This CDR3 has 20 amino acids. The CDR3: CASSQGRGRDRVYLNTEAFF. The CDR3 nucleotides are TGTGCCAGCAGCCAAGGACGTGGAAGGGACCGAGTCTACCTGAACACTGAAGCTTTCTTT.

V and J are TRBV6-4 and TRBJ2-7, with D tentatively TRBD1 or TRBD2 (5 bases each). CDR3 size: 16 residues. CDR1 is MRHNA, CDR2 SNTAGT, per germline. V dropped 0 bases and J dropped 2 bases, with 14 bases sitting between them. The CDR3 nucleotides read TGTGCCAGCAGTGACTCCGCGAAGGGGAGTCCCTACGAGCAGTACTTC. Translation gives CASSDSAKGSPYEQYF.

The chain has TRBV6-6 and TRBJ1-6; D may be TRBD1 (5 bases). The CDR3 runs to 14 residues. Trimming removed 6 bases from V and 7 bases from J, with 13 bases in between. In germline, CDR1 is MNHNY, CDR2 SVGAGI (reference sequence). CDR3 nucleotides: TGTGCCAGCAGACCAGGGCCTTTCAATTCACCCCTCCACTTT. Its protein product is CASRPGPFNSPLHF.

Regarding this clone: This sample includes further DNA sequences coding for the same CDR3. This chain joins TRBV27 and TRBJ1-1; D uncertain. This CDR3 has 13 residues. CDR1 and CDR2 (germline): MNHEY, SMNVEV (reference sequence). V lost 5 bases, J lost 1 base, and 8 bases lay in between. The CDR3 reads CASSLTENTEAFF. CDR3 bases: TGTGCCAGCAGTCTAACAGAGAACACTGAAGCTTTCTTT.

V gene TRBV7-8 combines with J gene TRBJ2-7; D is possibly TRBD2 (5 bases). The CDR3 covers 16 residues. Trimming took 6 bases from V and 0 from J, leaving 18 bases between them. In germline, CDR1 is SGHVS, CDR2 FQNEAQ. This chain's CDR3 is CASSAGLFPSSYEQYF. The CDR3 DNA reads TGTGCCAGCAGTGCAGGACTGTTCCCGAGCTCCTACGAGCAGTACTTC.

The chain is built from TRBV7-6 and TRBJ1-5; D gene uncertain. Deletions cut 5 bases from V and 5 bases from J, with 13 bases between. This CDR3 has 14 residues. CDR1 is SGHVS and CDR2 is FNYEAQ in the germline V gene. The CDR3 here is CASSLRLQDQPQHF. For the CDR3, the DNA is TGTGCCAGCAGCCTACGACTCCAGGATCAGCCCCAGCATTTT.

The chain links TRBV9 to TRBJ1-2, with D possibly matching TRBD1 (6 bases). The germline V gene has CDR1 SGDLS and CDR2 YYNGEE. The CDR3 is 17 amino acids. V was clipped by 4 bases and J by 0 bases, with 19 bases between them. The CDR3 bases are TGTGCCAGCAGCCCCCGACAGGAGCCAACGACTAACTATGGCTACACCTTC. This encodes CASSPRQEPTTNYGYTF.

The chain has TRBV5-1 and TRBJ1-5; D not resolved. The germline CDR1 and CDR2 sequences are SGHRS and YFSETQ. V lost 6 bases and J lost 9, with 10 bases in between. The CDR3 is 11 amino acids. CDR3 nucleotide sequence: TGCGCCAGCATGGAAGAGTTGCCCCAGCATTTT. Translation: CASMEELPQHF.

The chain has TRBV4-2 and TRBJ2-2; 7 bases match TRBD2. This CDR3 comprises 16 residues. Germline assignment: CDR1 LGHNA and CDR2 YNFKEQ. V lost 4 bases, J lost 6 bases, and 11 bases stayed unmatched. CDR3 loop: CASSPRLAREAGELFF. The CDR3 bases are TGTGCCAGCAGCCCCCGACTAGCCAGAGAGGCCGGGGAGCTGTTTTTT.

This chain uses TRBV27 with TRBJ2-3; D unclear. The CDR3 totals 14 residues. The V gene lost 3 bases and the J gene lost 4 bases, with 11 bases spanning the gap. Germline V CDR1 and CDR2: MNHEY, SMNVEV (reference sequence). In nucleotides, the CDR3 is TGTGCCAGCAGTTTTTCCGCGTTCCCAGATACGCAGTATTTT. Translated, it gives CASSFSAFPDTQYF.

The chain has TRBV4-3 and TRBJ1-1, with a possible D match to TRBD1 (5 bases). The V and J ends lost 4 bases and 5 bases respectively, with 11 bases between them. CDR1 is LGHNA and CDR2 is YSLEER in the germline V gene. This CDR3 has 13 residues. The CDR3 DNA sequence: TGCGCCAGCAGCCCGACGTGGGGGACTGAAGCTTTCTTT. Protein product: CASSPTWGTEAFF.

This chain joins TRBV5-1 and TRBJ2-1, with D perhaps given as TRBD1 or TRBD2 (5 bases each). Germline V CDR1 and CDR2: SGHRS, YFSETQ. Deletions cut 0 bases from V and 4 bases from J, with 11 bases between. This CDR3 region has 15 residues. CDR3 in amino acids: CASSLGGPKYNEQFF. CDR3 nucleotide sequence: TGCGCCAGCAGCTTGGGGGGACCTAAGTACAATGAGCAGTTCTTC.

This clone has a single count. V is TRBV6-6 and J is TRBJ1-3; no definite D call. Trimming removed 2 bases from V and 4 bases from J, with 12 bases in between. The CDR3 contains 15 residues. Germline V gives CDR1 MNHNY, CDR2 SVGAGI (reference sequence). The CDR3 DNA reads as TGTGCCAGCAGTTACCTCAAGGTCGGGGGAAACACCATATATTTT. This translates into CASSYLKVGGNTIYF.

The V call is TRBV9, the J call TRBJ2-6; D remains unclear. The CDR3 length is 15 residues. CDR1 and CDR2 from the germline V gene are SGDLS and YYNGEE. Trimming removed 5 bases from V and 1 base from J, with 10 bases in between. CDR3 DNA sequence: TGTGCCAGCAGTCTTGGTGTTTCTGGGGCCAACGTCCTGACTTTC. It encodes CASSLGVSGANVLTF.